The rows below give T cell receptor beta chains drawn from one sample of a study of T cell repertoires in cytomegalovirus infection. Which antigens these TCRs recognize remains unknown. MiXCR was run by TCRdb on the reads, yielding one entry per CDR3 protein. This table holds 90,000 to 110,000 distinct CDR3 sequences, 25% to 35% found once. Sequenced here: CD8+ T cells from cultured PBMCs, sampled from culture after CMV antigen stimulation. These receptor sequences come from a human donor in good health (CMV status not recorded). Some clones in this sample may be carry-over from other donors' samples. The CDR3 runs from the conserved cysteine through the conserved F or W. A D gene is named only where the DNA matches it firmly. Expanded clones are given a class, and other clones once, few, many or no size at all.

CDR3aa: CASTSGGADSYNEQFF
CDR3nt: TGTGCCAGCACCTCCGGCGGGGCGGATTCCTACAATGAGCAGTTCTTC
j_gene: TRBJ2-1
d_gene: .
abundance: once
v_gene: TRBV27

CDR3aa: CASSDSSNQPQHF
CDR3nt: TGTGCCAGCAGCGACAGCTCCAATCAGCCCCAGCATTTT
j_gene: TRBJ1-5
d_gene: .
abundance: .
v_gene: TRBV12-3/TRBV12-4

CDR3aa: CASSPMWARINTGELFF
CDR3nt: TGTGCCAGCAGCCCCATGTGGGCTAGAATAAACACCGGGGAGCTGTTTTTT
j_gene: TRBJ2-2
d_gene: .
abundance: .
v_gene: TRBV6-1

CDR3aa: CASSSPGSGTDTQYF
CDR3nt: TGTGCCAGCAGCTCACCGGGCAGTGGCACAGATACGCAGTATTTT
j_gene: TRBJ2-3
d_gene: .
abundance: many
v_gene: TRBV7-9

CDR3aa: CASSLEVQGQETQYF
CDR3nt: TGTGCCAGCAGCTTAGAAGTCCAGGGCCAAGAGACCCAGTACTTC
j_gene: TRBJ2-5
d_gene: .
abundance: many
v_gene: TRBV7-6

CDR3aa: CASSLVDYEQYF
CDR3nt: TGTGCCAGCAGTTTGGTGGACTACGAGCAGTACTTC
j_gene: TRBJ2-7
d_gene: .
abundance: .
v_gene: TRBV12-3/TRBV12-4

CDR3aa: CASSYSDWSTNEKLFF
CDR3nt: TGTGCCAGCAGTTACTCGGACTGGTCAACTAATGAAAAACTGTTTTTT
j_gene: TRBJ1-4
d_gene: .
abundance: .
v_gene: TRBV6-6

CDR3aa: CSGVLAGAYNEQFF
CDR3nt: TGCAGTGGGGTCCTAGCGGGGGCCTACAATGAGCAGTTCTTC
j_gene: TRBJ2-1
d_gene: TRBD2
abundance: .
v_gene: TRBV20-1

CDR3aa: CASSQGQNTGELFF
CDR3nt: TGCGCCAGCAGCCAGGGACAGAACACCGGGGAGCTGTTTTTT
j_gene: TRBJ2-2
d_gene: .
abundance: few
v_gene: TRBV4-1

CDR3aa: CASSLYANTGELFF
CDR3nt: TGTGCCAGCAGTTTATACGCGAACACCGGGGAGCTGTTTTTT
j_gene: TRBJ2-2
d_gene: .
abundance: few
v_gene: TRBV27

CDR3aa: CASIQVNYNEQFF
CDR3nt: TGTGCCAGCATCCAGGTGAATTACAATGAGCAGTTCTTC
j_gene: TRBJ2-1
d_gene: .
abundance: .
v_gene: TRBV5-8

CDR3aa: CASSNFPLAGEETQYF
CDR3nt: TGTGCCAGCAGTAACTTCCCTCTAGCGGGGGAAGAGACCCAGTACTTC
j_gene: TRBJ2-5
d_gene: TRBD2
abundance: .
v_gene: TRBV6-2/TRBV6-3

CDR3aa: CASNPWNRGRGDTQYF
CDR3nt: TGTGCCAGCAATCCCTGGAACAGGGGGCGAGGAGATACGCAGTATTTT
j_gene: TRBJ2-3
d_gene: TRBD1
abundance: many
v_gene: TRBV7-8

CDR3aa: CASSLPTGWLGNTIYF
CDR3nt: TGTGCCAGCAGCTTACCGACAGGGTGGCTCGGAAACACCATATATTTT
j_gene: TRBJ1-3
d_gene: TRBD1
abundance: few
v_gene: TRBV7-9

CDR3aa: CASSVSTSYNEQFF
CDR3nt: TGTGCCAGTAGTGTTAGCACCTCCTACAATGAGCAGTTCTTC
j_gene: TRBJ2-1
d_gene: .
abundance: few
v_gene: TRBV19

CDR3aa: CASSESLAGAYEQYF
CDR3nt: TGTGCCAGCAGTGAATCGCTAGCGGGAGCCTACGAGCAGTACTTC
j_gene: TRBJ2-7
d_gene: TRBD2
abundance: .
v_gene: TRBV2

CDR3aa: CASSYSGTGRNTEAFF
CDR3nt: TGTGCCAGCAGTTACTCCGGGACAGGGAGGAACACTGAAGCTTTCTTT
j_gene: TRBJ1-1
d_gene: TRBD1
abundance: .
v_gene: TRBV6-5

CDR3aa: CASSSMASYEQYF
CDR3nt: TGTGCCAGCAGCTCCATGGCCTCCTACGAGCAGTACTTC
j_gene: TRBJ2-7
d_gene: .
abundance: .
v_gene: TRBV5-4

CDR3aa: CASSSVGGGKETQYF
CDR3nt: TGTGCCAGCAGCTCCGTCGGCGGGGGTAAAGAGACCCAGTACTTC
j_gene: TRBJ2-5
d_gene: TRBD2
abundance: few
v_gene: TRBV7-9

CDR3aa: CASSLSPTGGPTGELFF
CDR3nt: TGTGCCAGCAGCTTAAGTCCAACGGGGGGGCCGACCGGGGAGCTGTTTTTT
j_gene: TRBJ2-2
d_gene: TRBD2
abundance: many
v_gene: TRBV7-2

CDR3aa: CASSPGPEGTEAFF
CDR3nt: TGTGCCAGCAGTCCCGGGCCCGAAGGAACTGAAGCTTTCTTT
j_gene: TRBJ1-1
d_gene: .
abundance: few
v_gene: TRBV12-3/TRBV12-4

CDR3aa: CASSFFGPSQGEKLFF
CDR3nt: TGTGCCAGCAGTTTTTTTGGACCGAGCCAGGGGGAAAAACTGTTTTTT
j_gene: TRBJ1-4
d_gene: .
abundance: few
v_gene: TRBV27

CDR3aa: CSASGGTQYF
CDR3nt: TGCAGTGCTAGTGGTGGAACGCAGTATTTT
j_gene: TRBJ2-3
d_gene: .
abundance: .
v_gene: TRBV20-1

CDR3aa: CASSTGTTEAFF
CDR3nt: TGTGCCAGCAGTACAGGGACAACTGAAGCTTTCTTT
j_gene: TRBJ1-1
d_gene: .
abundance: few
v_gene: TRBV2

CDR3aa: CASSGPTEAFF
CDR3nt: TGTGCCAGTAGTGGACCCACTGAAGCTTTCTTT
j_gene: TRBJ1-1
d_gene: .
abundance: .
v_gene: TRBV19

CDR3aa: CASSYDFGASGGAGELFF
CDR3nt: TGTGCCAGCAGCTACGATTTTGGGGCTAGCGGGGGGGCCGGGGAGCTGTTTTTT
j_gene: TRBJ2-2
d_gene: TRBD2
abundance: .
v_gene: TRBV11-2

CDR3aa: CASSPRGRELFF
CDR3nt: TGTGCCAGTAGTCCCAGGGGCCGGGAGCTGTTTTTT
j_gene: TRBJ2-2
d_gene: .
abundance: .
v_gene: TRBV19

CDR3aa: CASGLPRGGHLNTGELFF
CDR3nt: TGTGCTAGTGGTTTGCCTCGGGGGGGGCATTTGAACACCGGGGAGCTGTTTTTT
j_gene: TRBJ2-2
d_gene: TRBD2
abundance: few
v_gene: TRBV12-5

CDR3aa: CASSYFVGDGTEAFF
CDR3nt: TGTGCCAGCAGTTACTTCGTGGGGGACGGAACTGAAGCTTTCTTT
j_gene: TRBJ1-1
d_gene: .
abundance: .
v_gene: TRBV6-5

CDR3aa: CASLGTFGNTEAFF
CDR3nt: TGTGCCAGCTTAGGGACTTTCGGGAACACTGAAGCTTTCTTT
j_gene: TRBJ1-1
d_gene: .
abundance: .
v_gene: TRBV28

CDR3aa: CASSLDDARYEQYF
CDR3nt: TGCGCCAGCAGCTTGGACGACGCCCGTTACGAGCAGTACTTC
j_gene: TRBJ2-7
d_gene: .
abundance: once
v_gene: TRBV5-1

CDR3aa: CSAYRLGGLRTDTQYF
CDR3nt: TGCAGTGCTTATCGCCTCGGGGGGTTGCGCACAGATACGCAGTATTTT
j_gene: TRBJ2-3
d_gene: TRBD2
abundance: .
v_gene: TRBV20-1

CDR3aa: CASSLDGASYEQYF
CDR3nt: TGTGCCAGCAGTTTAGACGGGGCCTCCTACGAGCAGTACTTC
j_gene: TRBJ2-7
d_gene: .
abundance: .
v_gene: TRBV12-3/TRBV12-4

CDR3aa: CASSLGTHSNQPQHF
CDR3nt: TGTGCCAGCAGTTTGGGGACGCATAGCAATCAGCCCCAGCATTTT
j_gene: TRBJ1-5
d_gene: .
abundance: few
v_gene: TRBV28

CDR3aa: CSAIRDSSEFYSNQPQHF
CDR3nt: TGCAGTGCTATTAGGGACAGTAGTGAATTCTATAGCAATCAGCCCCAGCATTTT
j_gene: TRBJ1-5
d_gene: TRBD1
abundance: .
v_gene: TRBV20-1

CDR3aa: CSVLQKSYNEQFF
CDR3nt: TGCAGCGTCCTACAGAAAAGCTACAATGAGCAGTTCTTC
j_gene: TRBJ2-1
d_gene: .
abundance: .
v_gene: TRBV29-1

CDR3aa: CASTSDANTGELFF
CDR3nt: TGTGCCAGCACCTCGGATGCGAACACCGGGGAGCTGTTTTTT
j_gene: TRBJ2-2
d_gene: .
abundance: many
v_gene: TRBV7-2

CDR3aa: CASSYKGNNSPLHF
CDR3nt: TGTGCCAGCAGCTATAAAGGGAATAATTCACCCCTCCACTTT
j_gene: TRBJ1-6
d_gene: .
abundance: .
v_gene: TRBV11-2

CDR3aa: CASSPGTAELYF
CDR3nt: TGTGCCAGCAGCCCAGGGACGGCCGAGCTGTACTTC
j_gene: TRBJ2-7
d_gene: .
abundance: few
v_gene: TRBV5-6

CDR3aa: CASSYRRDEQFF
CDR3nt: TGTGCCAGCAGTTACAGGCGCGATGAGCAGTTCTTC
j_gene: TRBJ2-1
d_gene: .
abundance: many
v_gene: TRBV6-2/TRBV6-3

CDR3aa: CASSLAGGPSSYNEQFF
CDR3nt: TGTGCCAGCAGCCTAGCTGGGGGCCCTAGCTCCTACAATGAGCAGTTCTTC
j_gene: TRBJ2-1
d_gene: .
abundance: many
v_gene: TRBV7-6

CDR3aa: CASSLASYGGETQYF
CDR3nt: TGTGCCAGCAGCTTAGCTTCTTATGGCGGCGAGACCCAGTACTTC
j_gene: TRBJ2-5
d_gene: .
abundance: many
v_gene: TRBV7-2

CDR3aa: CASSNALAGGPLTGELFF
CDR3nt: TGTGCCAGCAGCAACGCGCTAGCGGGGGGGCCGTTGACCGGGGAGCTGTTTTTT
j_gene: TRBJ2-2
d_gene: TRBD2
abundance: many
v_gene: TRBV7-9

CDR3aa: CASLTGTTEAFF
CDR3nt: TGTGCCAGCCTTACAGGGACCACTGAAGCTTTCTTT
j_gene: TRBJ1-1
d_gene: .
abundance: few
v_gene: TRBV11-2

CDR3aa: CASNPGQGVANEQFF
CDR3nt: TGTGCCAGTAACCCCGGACAGGGGGTTGCAAATGAGCAGTTCTTC
j_gene: TRBJ2-1
d_gene: TRBD1
abundance: .
v_gene: TRBV19

CDR3aa: CATSAGGSSYNEQFF
CDR3nt: TGTGCCACGAGTGCGGGGGGGAGCTCCTACAATGAGCAGTTCTTC
j_gene: TRBJ2-1
d_gene: TRBD2
abundance: .
v_gene: TRBV24-1

CDR3aa: CASSLKELRDSPLHF
CDR3nt: TGCGCCAGCAGCTTGAAGGAGTTAAGGGATTCACCCCTCCACTTT
j_gene: TRBJ1-6
d_gene: .
abundance: few
v_gene: TRBV5-1

CDR3aa: CASSLLTYNEQFF
CDR3nt: TGTGCCAGCAGCTTGCTGACGTACAATGAGCAGTTCTTC
j_gene: TRBJ2-1
d_gene: .
abundance: .
v_gene: TRBV5-4

CDR3aa: CASSYRGGGYGYTF
CDR3nt: TGTGCCAGCAGCTACCGAGGGGGAGGCTATGGCTACACCTTC
j_gene: TRBJ1-2
d_gene: .
abundance: .
v_gene: TRBV27

CDR3aa: CASSYSFPMPVETQYF
CDR3nt: TGTGCCAGCAGTTACTCGTTCCCGATGCCCGTTGAGACCCAGTACTTC
j_gene: TRBJ2-5
d_gene: .
abundance: .
v_gene: TRBV6-5

CDR3aa: CANSLSDRDDEQFF
CDR3nt: TGTGCCAACAGTTTATCGGACAGGGACGATGAGCAGTTCTTC
j_gene: TRBJ2-1
d_gene: TRBD1
abundance: .
v_gene: TRBV28